A selection of T cell receptor beta chains follows, all from one sample in a study of response to subunit inactivated influenza vaccine. TCRdb redid the calling of the RT-PCR reads with MiXCR, one entry per CDR3 protein. The repertoire holds about 480,000 distinct CDR3 sequences, with about a tenth as singletons. The input for sequencing was PBMCs from blood, taken 40 to 50 days after vaccination. The origin of the receptors is a man between 45 and 60 years old who received an inactivated influenza vaccine. CDR3s include the opening cysteine and the closing phenylalanine or tryptophan. The order of the fields is J gene, D gene, V gene, CDR3 length, clone size, CDR3 protein, CDR3 DNA. A D gene is named only where the DNA matches it firmly. Size values are once, few and many counts, or a class for expanded clones, and some rows have none.

j_call: TRBJ2-1
d_call: TRBD1
v_call: TRBV5-1
cdr3_length: 16
clone_size: few
cdr3_aa: CASSSRDRDRYNEQFF
cdr3_nt: TGCGCCAGCAGCTCCCGGGACAGGGATCGTTACAATGAGCAGTTCTTC

j_call: TRBJ2-5
d_call: .
v_call: TRBV5-6
cdr3_length: 16
clone_size: many
cdr3_aa: CASSSQLKQGVKTQYF
cdr3_nt: TGTGCCAGCAGCTCCCAACTGAAACAGGGTGTTAAGACCCAGTACTTC

j_call: TRBJ1-6
d_call: .
v_call: TRBV12-3/TRBV12-4
cdr3_length: 16
clone_size: .
cdr3_aa: CASSLRPGVYNSPLHF
cdr3_nt: TGTGCCAGCAGTTTGAGGCCCGGGGTATATAATTCACCCCTCCACTTT

j_call: TRBJ1-2
d_call: TRBD1
v_call: TRBV4-3
cdr3_length: 16
clone_size: few
cdr3_aa: CASSQDEGAGDYGYTF
cdr3_nt: TGCGCCAGCAGCCAAGACGAGGGGGCAGGTGACTATGGCTACACCTTC

j_call: TRBJ2-3
d_call: TRBD1
v_call: TRBV15
cdr3_length: 14
clone_size: .
cdr3_aa: CATSWGTVTDTQYF
cdr3_nt: TGTGCCACCAGCTGGGGGACAGTCACAGATACGCAGTATTTT

j_call: TRBJ2-5
d_call: .
v_call: TRBV28
cdr3_length: 15
clone_size: .
cdr3_aa: CASTRGGAAQETQYF
cdr3_nt: TGTGCCAGCACCAGGGGGGGTGCGGCCCAAGAGACCCAGTACTTC

j_call: TRBJ2-4
d_call: .
v_call: TRBV19
cdr3_length: 18
clone_size: .
cdr3_aa: CASSIGWRGRTPKNIQYF
cdr3_nt: TGTGCCAGTAGTATCGGGTGGAGGGGGCGAACTCCCAAAAACATTCAGTACTTC

j_call: TRBJ2-1
d_call: TRBD1
v_call: TRBV7-2
cdr3_length: 15
clone_size: .
cdr3_aa: CASSLVHTGGNEQFF
cdr3_nt: TGTGCCAGCAGCTTAGTCCACACAGGGGGGAATGAGCAGTTCTTC

j_call: TRBJ2-7
d_call: .
v_call: TRBV5-1
cdr3_length: 14
clone_size: .
cdr3_aa: CASSKPGTSDEQYF
cdr3_nt: TGCGCCAGCAGCAAGCCCGGGACAAGTGACGAGCAGTACTTC

j_call: TRBJ2-5
d_call: .
v_call: TRBV20-1
cdr3_length: 15
clone_size: .
cdr3_aa: CSARDLGSSQETQYF
cdr3_nt: TGCAGTGCTAGAGATCTGGGATCGTCACAAGAGACCCAGTACTTC

j_call: TRBJ2-5
d_call: .
v_call: TRBV6-1
cdr3_length: 15
clone_size: few
cdr3_aa: CASSPPGRYQETQYF
cdr3_nt: TGTGCCAGCAGTCCCCCAGGCCGGTACCAAGAGACCCAGTACTTC

j_call: TRBJ1-1
d_call: TRBD1
v_call: TRBV7-3
cdr3_length: 17
clone_size: few
cdr3_aa: CASSQYSTGAPGTEAFF
cdr3_nt: TGTGCCAGCAGCCAATATAGTACAGGGGCGCCGGGCACTGAAGCTTTCTTT

j_call: TRBJ1-3
d_call: .
v_call: TRBV29-1
cdr3_length: 15
clone_size: few
cdr3_aa: CSVARGTASGNTIYF
cdr3_nt: TGCAGCGTTGCGCGGGGCACGGCATCTGGAAACACCATATATTTT

j_call: TRBJ2-1
d_call: TRBD2
v_call: TRBV12-3/TRBV12-4
cdr3_length: 15
clone_size: .
cdr3_aa: CASSATSGAGNEQFF
cdr3_nt: TGTGCCAGCAGCGCGACTAGCGGGGCGGGAAATGAGCAGTTCTTC

j_call: TRBJ1-2
d_call: TRBD1
v_call: TRBV12-3/TRBV12-4
cdr3_length: 14
clone_size: few
cdr3_aa: CASSTGTGDYGYTF
cdr3_nt: TGTGCCAGCAGCACCGGGACAGGGGACTATGGCTACACCTTC

j_call: TRBJ1-6
d_call: .
v_call: TRBV6-5
cdr3_length: 12
clone_size: .
cdr3_aa: CASSYQNGNLHF
cdr3_nt: TGTGCCAGCAGTTACCAGAATGGGAACCTCCACTTT

j_call: TRBJ2-1
d_call: .
v_call: TRBV10-3
cdr3_length: 16
clone_size: few
cdr3_aa: CAISDPPGLLYNEQFF
cdr3_nt: TGTGCCATCAGTGACCCTCCGGGACTGTTATACAATGAGCAGTTCTTC

j_call: TRBJ2-7
d_call: .
v_call: TRBV15
cdr3_length: 13
clone_size: few
cdr3_aa: CATSREPAYEQYF
cdr3_nt: TGTGCCACCAGCAGAGAGCCAGCCTACGAGCAGTACTTC

j_call: TRBJ2-7
d_call: .
v_call: TRBV28
cdr3_length: 12
clone_size: .
cdr3_aa: CASSTGRYEQYF
cdr3_nt: TGTGCCAGCAGTACAGGGAGGTACGAGCAGTACTTC

j_call: TRBJ2-2
d_call: TRBD2
v_call: TRBV5-5
cdr3_length: 18
clone_size: few
cdr3_aa: CASSLRLAGDPNTGELFF
cdr3_nt: TGTGCCAGCAGCCTCCGACTAGCGGGGGACCCGAACACCGGGGAGCTGTTTTTT

j_call: TRBJ2-3
d_call: .
v_call: TRBV5-4
cdr3_length: 15
clone_size: few
cdr3_aa: CASSLPGGFTDTQYF
cdr3_nt: TGTGCCAGCAGCTTGCCGGGGGGCTTCACAGATACGCAGTATTTT

j_call: TRBJ2-3
d_call: .
v_call: TRBV7-6
cdr3_length: 13
clone_size: few
cdr3_aa: CASSFTPGDTQYF
cdr3_nt: TGTGCCAGCAGCTTCACTCCGGGCGATACGCAGTATTTT

j_call: TRBJ1-1
d_call: TRBD1
v_call: TRBV5-1
cdr3_length: 16
clone_size: .
cdr3_aa: CASSWGQGLGGTEAFF
cdr3_nt: TGCGCCAGCAGTTGGGGACAGGGGCTCGGGGGCACTGAAGCTTTCTTT

j_call: TRBJ2-1
d_call: TRBD2
v_call: TRBV29-1
cdr3_length: 14
clone_size: .
cdr3_aa: CSVDGLAGVPEQFF
cdr3_nt: TGCAGCGTTGACGGGCTAGCGGGAGTCCCTGAGCAGTTCTTC

j_call: TRBJ1-1
d_call: .
v_call: TRBV3-1
cdr3_length: 14
clone_size: many
cdr3_aa: CASSRLEMNTEAFF
cdr3_nt: TGTGCCAGCAGCCGCCTCGAAATGAACACTGAAGCTTTCTTT

j_call: TRBJ2-4
d_call: .
v_call: TRBV14
cdr3_length: 16
clone_size: .
cdr3_aa: CASSQGRPLAKNIQYF
cdr3_nt: TGTGCCAGCAGCCAAGGTCGACCTCTAGCCAAAAACATTCAGTACTTC

j_call: TRBJ2-7
d_call: TRBD2
v_call: TRBV2
cdr3_length: 15
clone_size: .
cdr3_aa: CASRGGTTRSYEQYF
cdr3_nt: TGTGCCAGCAGGGGGGGGACTACGCGCTCCTACGAGCAGTACTTC

j_call: TRBJ2-3
d_call: .
v_call: TRBV20-1
cdr3_length: 12
clone_size: .
cdr3_aa: CSARAAADTQYF
cdr3_nt: TGCAGTGCTAGAGCGGCGGCGGATACGCAGTATTTT

j_call: TRBJ2-1
d_call: TRBD2
v_call: TRBV10-3
cdr3_length: 19
clone_size: once
cdr3_aa: CAISWRGLAATSSYNEQFF
cdr3_nt: TGTGCCATCAGTTGGCGGGGACTAGCGGCAACAAGCTCCTACAATGAGCAGTTCTTC

j_call: TRBJ2-1
d_call: TRBD2
v_call: TRBV12-3/TRBV12-4
cdr3_length: 13
clone_size: .
cdr3_aa: CASSEGLAAEQFF
cdr3_nt: TGTGCCAGCAGTGAGGGACTAGCGGCCGAGCAGTTCTTC

j_call: TRBJ2-3
d_call: .
v_call: TRBV18
cdr3_length: 18
clone_size: many
cdr3_aa: CASSPPLQGEGNADTQYF
cdr3_nt: TGTGCCAGCTCACCACCTCTGCAGGGCGAGGGTAACGCAGATACGCAGTATTTT

j_call: TRBJ2-1
d_call: .
v_call: TRBV5-6
cdr3_length: 13
clone_size: .
cdr3_aa: CASNPLTRGEQFF
cdr3_nt: TGTGCCAGCAACCCCCTTACGAGGGGTGAGCAGTTCTTC

j_call: TRBJ2-1
d_call: .
v_call: TRBV4-3
cdr3_length: 13
clone_size: .
cdr3_aa: CASSQVEGDEQFF
cdr3_nt: TGCGCCAGCAGCCAAGTGGAAGGGGATGAGCAGTTCTTC

j_call: TRBJ2-7
d_call: .
v_call: TRBV5-1
cdr3_length: 15
clone_size: .
cdr3_aa: CASSSEDGGSYEQYF
cdr3_nt: TGCGCCAGCAGCTCCGAGGACGGAGGCTCCTACGAGCAGTACTTC

j_call: TRBJ2-1
d_call: .
v_call: TRBV12-3/TRBV12-4
cdr3_length: 15
clone_size: many
cdr3_aa: CASSRPGTFSNEQFF
cdr3_nt: TGTGCCAGCAGTCGTCCCGGGACTTTTTCGAATGAGCAGTTCTTC

j_call: TRBJ2-3
d_call: TRBD1
v_call: TRBV20-1
cdr3_length: 14
clone_size: many
cdr3_aa: CSARPSRGQDTQYF
cdr3_nt: TGCAGTGCTAGACCGAGCAGGGGGCAGGATACGCAGTATTTT

j_call: TRBJ2-5
d_call: .
v_call: TRBV20-1
cdr3_length: 14
clone_size: .
cdr3_aa: CSARVEGASETQYF
cdr3_nt: TGCAGTGCTAGAGTGGAGGGGGCAAGCGAGACCCAGTACTTC

j_call: TRBJ2-3
d_call: TRBD2
v_call: TRBV28
cdr3_length: 16
clone_size: .
cdr3_aa: CASSSGTSGGTDTQYF
cdr3_nt: TGTGCCAGCAGTTCCGGGACTAGCGGGGGCACAGATACGCAGTATTTT

j_call: TRBJ2-1
d_call: TRBD2
v_call: TRBV29-1
cdr3_length: 13
clone_size: few
cdr3_aa: CSVPAGGYNEQFF
cdr3_nt: TGCAGCGTGCCAGCGGGAGGATACAATGAGCAGTTCTTC

j_call: TRBJ1-4
d_call: .
v_call: TRBV2
cdr3_length: 16
clone_size: .
cdr3_aa: CASSEALRGRGEKLFF
cdr3_nt: TGTGCCAGCAGTGAAGCGCTTCGAGGGAGGGGCGAAAAACTGTTTTTT

j_call: TRBJ2-5
d_call: TRBD1
v_call: TRBV5-1
cdr3_length: 15
clone_size: .
cdr3_aa: CASSYVQGAGETQYF
cdr3_nt: TGCGCCAGCAGCTATGTACAGGGGGCAGGGGAGACCCAGTACTTC

j_call: TRBJ1-5
d_call: .
v_call: TRBV6-1
cdr3_length: 15
clone_size: .
cdr3_aa: CASSATVYSNQPQHF
cdr3_nt: TGTGCCAGCAGTGCGACAGTTTATAGCAATCAGCCCCAGCATTTT

j_call: TRBJ2-3
d_call: TRBD1
v_call: TRBV6-1
cdr3_length: 17
clone_size: .
cdr3_aa: CASSPTTGTGGTDTQYF
cdr3_nt: TGTGCCAGCAGTCCCACGACCGGGACAGGGGGTACAGATACGCAGTATTTT

j_call: TRBJ2-7
d_call: TRBD1
v_call: TRBV6-5
cdr3_length: 12
clone_size: few
cdr3_aa: CASSETGYEQYF
cdr3_nt: TGTGCCAGCAGTGAGACAGGGTACGAGCAGTACTTC

j_call: TRBJ2-7
d_call: TRBD1
v_call: TRBV12-3/TRBV12-4
cdr3_length: 13
clone_size: few
cdr3_aa: CASSIGTDYEQYF
cdr3_nt: TGTGCCAGCAGTATAGGGACAGACTACGAGCAGTACTTC

j_call: TRBJ2-6
d_call: .
v_call: TRBV3-1
cdr3_length: 14
clone_size: many
cdr3_aa: CASSHASGANVLTF
cdr3_nt: TGTGCCAGCAGCCATGCCTCTGGGGCCAACGTCCTGACTTTC